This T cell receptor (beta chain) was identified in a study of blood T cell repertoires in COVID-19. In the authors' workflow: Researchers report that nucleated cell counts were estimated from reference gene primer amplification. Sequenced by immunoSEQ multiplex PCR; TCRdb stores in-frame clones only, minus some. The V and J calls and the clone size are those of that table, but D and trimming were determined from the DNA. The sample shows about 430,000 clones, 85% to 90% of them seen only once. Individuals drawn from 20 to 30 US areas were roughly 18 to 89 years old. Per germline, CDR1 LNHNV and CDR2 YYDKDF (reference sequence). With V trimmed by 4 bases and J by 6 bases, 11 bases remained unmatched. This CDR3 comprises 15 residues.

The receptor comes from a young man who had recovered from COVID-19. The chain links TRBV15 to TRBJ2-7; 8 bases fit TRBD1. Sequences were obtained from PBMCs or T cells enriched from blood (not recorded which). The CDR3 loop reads CATSTTGQGHREQYF. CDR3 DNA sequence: TGTGCCACCAGCACTACTGGACAGGGCCACCGCGAGCAGTACTTC.